This T cell receptor (beta chain) was sequenced for a study of T cell changes during pregnancy in multiple sclerosis. This CDR3 is built from 15 residues. CDR1 is GTSNPN and CDR2 is SVGIG in the germline V gene (reference sequence). The V and J ends lost 0 bases and 4 bases respectively, with 13 bases between them. Produced via immunoSEQ multiplex PCR; TCRdb's table is partial and in-frame only. The table lists fewer than 85,000 clones, about 95% of them singletons. This sequence originates from a female donor with multiple sclerosis, enrolled in a pregnancy study. The V gene is TRBV30, the J gene TRBJ1-5, with D possibly being TRBD1 (6 bases). This specimen was peripheral blood, taken in the third trimester of pregnancy. The CDR3 is CAWSVRGGWNQPQHF. The CDR3 DNA follows: TGTGCCTGGAGTGTAAGGGGGGGCTGGAATCAGCCCCAGCATTTT.